This TCR beta chain is from a study of a mutant IDH1 vaccine in newly diagnosed glioma (TCRdb year 2021). About the full investigation: Vaccination began 4-6 weeks after radiotherapy alone, or alongside temozolomide cycles in the chemotherapy-containing groups. Of the roughly 34 treated patients, around 62% were male and approximately 38% were female, and a mean age of 40.4 years was recorded. Prior to enrollment, patients had been given standard therapy consisting of radiotherapy alone, temozolomide alone, or radiochemotherapy with temozolomide, with the combination given to most patients. The week-35 safety follow-up was designated visit V12, and the week-47 end of study was designated visit V13. Peripheral blood was collected at six visits: V03 (baseline), V05, V07, V10, V12 and V13. Longitudinal TCRB deep sequencing was done for 25 treated patients, wherever samples were available for exploratory analyses. Study-wide conclusions, independent of this receptor: No apparent relationship was observed between pseudoprogression and alterations in the top peripheral T cell clonotypes detected by TCRB sequencing. Immune responses induced by the vaccine were seen in around 94% of patients across multiple MHC alleles. The authors stated that sample limitations prevented analyses of patient blood samples from being reproduced. PBMC samples for TCRB deep sequencing were selected based on availability.

This sample's time point label indicates: week 47, end of study. Each vaccine dose was 300 ug of a 20-mer mutant IDH1 peptide in Montanide, given subcutaneously with topical imiquimod. Across visits V03 through V10, patients got a total of eight vaccinations, given in weeks 1, 3, 5, 7, 11, 15, 19 and 23. The donors had newly diagnosed IDH1-mutant astrocytomas of WHO grade 3 or 4 that showed loss of nuclear ATRX. The samples were drawn from NOA16, a multicentre, single-arm, open-label phase I trial in Germany that tested a mutant IDH1 peptide vaccine in humans for the first time. Genomic DNA for TCRB sequencing was isolated from EDTA blood with the DNeasy Blood and Tissue Kit. Libraries were prepared through the immunoSEQ multiplex PCR assay. Following the manufacturer's protocol, the hsTCRB Kit was used to amplify rearranged TCR beta chain sequences. Sequencing of TCRB libraries was carried out on an Illumina MiSeq. Concerning the study's data processing: Demultiplexing, trimming and gene mapping were performed with the kit vendor's proprietary platform. The source is immuneACCESS, and TCRdb retained only in-frame sequences with V and J called. Part of the clones is not carried over; for the studies checked, unresolved V genes explain less than half of this, and the remainder is unexplained. V and J calls and clone size are copied from that table; D and trimming were computed from the DNA. The sample includes 30,000 to 35,000 clones, with over 85% observed a single time. The biggest ten clones account for 2% to 2.5% of the sample.

V is shortened by 9 bases, J by 4 bases, and the region joining them spans 4 bases. Counted from cysteine to phenylalanine, this CDR3 has 10 amino acids. The kept DNA is CDR3 alone, 30 bases in frame from the first base. CDR1 LNHDA and CDR2 SQIVND were looked up in the germline V gene (reference sequence). As for this clone: The antigen it binds to is not known. Base quality data are lacking; no much larger clone is found one base away.

The V gene is TRBV19 and the J gene is TRBJ2-1, with an unclear D gene assignment. Specimen: PBMCs, collected from a glioma patient whose treatment included an IDH1 peptide vaccine. The receptor was derived from a man aged 35 to 55 with glioma. CDR3 region: CASAYNEQFF. The DNA reads TGTGCCAGCGCATACAATGAGCAGTTCTTC.